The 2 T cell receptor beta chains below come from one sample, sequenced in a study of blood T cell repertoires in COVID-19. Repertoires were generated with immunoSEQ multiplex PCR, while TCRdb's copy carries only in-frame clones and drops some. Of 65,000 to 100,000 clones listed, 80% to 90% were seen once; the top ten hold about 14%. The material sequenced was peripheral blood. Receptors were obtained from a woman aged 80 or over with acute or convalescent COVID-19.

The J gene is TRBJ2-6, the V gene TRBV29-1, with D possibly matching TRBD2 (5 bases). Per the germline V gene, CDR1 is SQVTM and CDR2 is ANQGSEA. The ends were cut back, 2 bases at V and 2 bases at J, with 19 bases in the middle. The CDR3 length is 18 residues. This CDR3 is CSVEFGIGPPAGANVLTF. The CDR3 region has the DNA TGCAGCGTTGAATTCGGGATTGGCCCCCCTGCTGGGGCCAACGTCCTGACTTTC.

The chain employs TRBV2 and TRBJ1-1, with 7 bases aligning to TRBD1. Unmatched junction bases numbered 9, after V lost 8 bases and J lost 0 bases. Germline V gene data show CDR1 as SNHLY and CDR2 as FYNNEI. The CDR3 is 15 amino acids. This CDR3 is CASFKNRGMNTEAFF. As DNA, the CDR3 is TGTGCCAGCTTTAAAAACAGGGGCATGAACACTGAAGCTTTCTTT. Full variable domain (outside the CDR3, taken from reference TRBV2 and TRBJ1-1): EPEVTQTPSHQVTQMGQEVILRCVPISNHLYFYWYRQILGQKVEFLVSFYNNEISEKSEIFDDQFSVERPDGSNFTLKIRSTKLEDSAMYFCASFKNRGMNTEAFFGQGTRLTVV.